This T cell receptor beta chain comes out of a study of blood T cell repertoires in COVID-19. About the research overall: Whether acute or convalescent, the COVID-19 samples came from the United States, Italy and Spain. The analysed material was cDNA or gDNA that came from T cells, B-cell-depleted T cells, or PBMCs.

Seattle's cohort entered during active infection and was followed longitudinally. Generated by immunoSEQ multiplex PCR, the TCRdb table keeps only in-frame clones and is missing some. The data show tens of thousands of clones, with approximately 83% seen just once and 10% to 13% held by the top ten. Sequencing input: peripheral blood. This receptor was identified in a man over 45 with COVID-19, enrolled during active disease.

This chain's CDR3 is CASSRWRSAGAGAYEQYF. For the CDR3, the DNA is TGTGCCAGCAGCCGTTGGCGATCGGCGGGAGCGGGGGCCTACGAGCAGTACTTC. V usage is TRBV7-2 and J usage is TRBJ2-7, with TRBD2 matching 8 bases. This CDR3 contains 18 residues. Per the germline V gene, CDR1 is SGHTA and CDR2 is FQGNSA. V gave up 5 bases and J gave up 2 bases; unmatched junction bases: 17. The full variable domain, its missing parts supplied by reference TRBV7-2 and TRBJ2-7, is GAGVSQSPSNKVTEKGKDVELRCDPISGHTALYWYRQSLGQGLEFLIYFQGNSAPDKSGLPSDRFSAERTGGSVSTLTIQRTQQEDSAVYLCASSRWRSAGAGAYEQYFGPGTRLTVT.